Following are 30 T cell receptor beta chains from one sample sequenced in a study of human T cells and chemical hapten exposure. Time point described: pre-sensitization, week 0. Treatment noted: therapeutic diphenylcyclopropenone sensitization with weekly scalp DPC. A single record per CDR3 protein comes from TCRdb applying MiXCR to the RACE reads. The sample lists some 360,000 distinct CDR3 sequences, 5.1% seen once, with 2.5% to 3% in the top ten. The sequencing used whole blood, collected in connection with sensitization to the hapten diphenylcyclopropenone (DPC). The receptor source for this set is a woman aged 45-65 years with alopecia areata. Some clones in this sample may be carry-over from other donors' samples.

This clonotype was observed at least ten times. The gene calls are TRBV6-2 or TRBV6-3 and TRBJ2-5; D gene ambiguous. This CDR3 is 14 amino acids long. CDR1 is MNHEY, CDR2 SVGEGT, per germline. V lost 3 bases and J 1 base, leaving 9 bases between the germline ends. The CDR3 nucleotides are TGTGCCAGCAGTTATCAGATGACCCAAGAGACCCAGTACTTC. It codes for CASSYQMTQETQYF.

This clonotype was recorded many times. This chain connects TRBV29-1 to TRBJ1-4; D ambiguous. Germline-derived CDR1 and CDR2 are SQVTM and ANQGSEA. The CDR3 loop spans 13 amino acids. V was trimmed by 3 bases and J by 5 bases, leaving 10 bases between them. In DNA form, the CDR3 reads TGCAGCGTTGAGGGAGGTTCCAATGAAAAACTGTTTTTT. As protein: CSVEGGSNEKLFF.

V usage is TRBV12-3 or TRBV12-4 and J usage is TRBJ2-3; perhaps TRBD1 as D (5 bases). The CDR3 runs to 13 residues. The V end lost 7 bases, the J end lost 9 bases, and 17 bases lay between the germline ends. The CDR3 loop reads CASTNFGAFTQYF. The CDR3 coding sequence is TGTGCCAGCACCAATTTTGGGGCCTTCACGCAGTATTTT.

Ten or more counts support this clonotype. The chain couples TRBV2 to TRBJ2-3; 13 bases agree with TRBD2. Germline V gene sequence: CDR1 SNHLY, CDR2 FYNNEI. V was pared by 5 bases and J by 6 bases, with 8 bases of the junction left unmatched. The CDR3 has 16 amino acids. CDR3 coding DNA: TGTGCCAGCAGTTACGGGACTAGCGGGGCTCAGGATACGCAGTATTTT. As protein: CASSYGTSGAQDTQYF.

CDR3 nucleotides: TGTGCCAGCAGCTTTGAGAATGGAAACACCATATATTTT. Translation gives CASSFENGNTIYF. V usage is TRBV7-2 and J usage is TRBJ1-3; D is ambiguous. Germline loops: CDR1 SGHTA, CDR2 FQGNSA. The CDR3 covers 13 residues. V lost 3 bases, J lost 3 bases, and 6 bases lay in between.

This chain links TRBV27 with TRBJ2-3, with D possibly being TRBD2 (5 bases). Trimming left V 8 bases short and J 7 bases short, with 19 bases between. The CDR3 extends over 14 amino acids. The germline V gene has CDR1 MNHEY and CDR2 SMNVEV (reference sequence). CDR3 in amino acids: CASSAAAHGNTQYF. CDR3 nucleotide sequence: TGTGCCAGCTCGGCCGCCGCACACGGGAATACGCAGTATTTT.

This clonotype appeared many times. This chain uses TRBV24-1 with TRBJ2-1, with unresolved D. The CDR3 consists of 14 residues. V lost 0 bases and J 3 bases, leaving 5 bases between the germline ends. CDR1 is KGHDR, CDR2 SFDVKD, per germline. The CDR3 DNA reads TGTGCCACCAGTGATTTGAACAGCTACAATGAGCAGTTCTTC. Its translation is CATSDLNSYNEQFF.

The V call is TRBV28, the J call TRBJ1-5; 12 positions agree with TRBD1. The CDR3 covers 16 residues. With 2 bases clipped from V and 5 bases from J, the junction kept 4 bases outside the gene matches. Germline assignment: CDR1 MDHEN and CDR2 SYDVKM. The CDR3 is CASSLTGQGAHQPQHF. For the CDR3, the DNA is TGTGCCAGCAGTTTAACGGGACAGGGGGCTCATCAGCCCCAGCATTTT.

There are many counts of this clonotype. The rearrangement joins TRBV29-1 to TRBJ1-1, with a weak D call TRBD1 (5 bases). Germline V gene lookup returns CDR1 SQVTM and CDR2 ANQGSEA. CDR3 length: 15 residues. The V end was cut by 0 bases, the J end by 11 bases, with 22 bases between. The CDR3 DNA is TGCAGCGTTGAAGATAGTCCCAGGGACGTCTATTGGGCTTTCTTT. It codes for CSVEDSPRDVYWAFF.

This clonotype has just one count. CDR3 nucleotide sequence: TGTGCCAGCAGCCCTGACAGATCAAGTCTCCTACGTCATAATTCACCCCTCCACTTT. It specifies CASSPDRSSLLRHNSPLHF. The rearrangement joins TRBV2 to TRBJ1-6; D possibly corresponds to TRBD1 (5 bases). The V end was cut by 6 bases, the J end by 5 bases, with 26 bases between. The CDR3 is 19 residues long. Germline-derived CDR1 and CDR2 are SNHLY and FYNNEI.

This clonotype occurred many times. The chain links TRBV28 to TRBJ2-7, with 7 bases aligning to TRBD1. V was clipped by 5 bases and J by 4 bases; unmatched bases: 8. Per the germline V gene, CDR1 is MDHEN and CDR2 is SYDVKM. The CDR3 is 14 residues long. The CDR3 DNA follows: TGTGCCAGCAGTGAGCCGGGACAGCTGTACGAGCAGTACTTC. Translation: CASSEPGQLYEQYF.

The DNA for the CDR3 is TGTGCCAGCAGTTTATACACCGCGGATACGCAGTATTTT. Its translation: CASSLYTADTQYF. This sequence joins TRBV11-2 and TRBJ2-3; D uncertain. The CDR3 is made up of 13 amino acids. Trimming took off 6 bases at V and 6 bases at J, with 13 bases between the two ends. Germline V gene lookup returns CDR1 SGHAT and CDR2 FQNNGV.

V gene TRBV6-2 or TRBV6-3 combines with J gene TRBJ2-1; D gene ambiguous. Germline V gene sequence: CDR1 MNHEY, CDR2 SVGEGT. The CDR3 is 16 amino acids. V lost 0 bases and J lost 6, with 15 bases in between. CDR3 sequence reads: CASSYSVTDPPNEQFF. The CDR3 region has the DNA TGTGCCAGCAGTTACTCGGTCACAGACCCTCCCAATGAGCAGTTCTTC.

A few counts support this clonotype. The gene calls are TRBV12-3 or TRBV12-4 and TRBJ2-1; D gene uncertain. Trimming left V 2 bases short and J 4 bases short, with 12 bases between. This CDR3 has 15 residues. CDR3 sequence reads: CASSLRRLPYNEQFF. The DNA of the CDR3 is TGTGCCAGCAGTTTAAGGCGACTTCCGTACAATGAGCAGTTCTTC.

This clonotype was counted at least ten times. The CDR3 region is CASSIPQGPNTGELFF. CDR3 in DNA: TGTGCCAGTAGTATTCCCCAGGGTCCCAACACCGGGGAGCTGTTTTTT. V is TRBV19 and J is TRBJ2-2; the D gene is possibly TRBD1 (5 bases). In germline, CDR1 is LNHDA, CDR2 SQIVND (reference sequence). The CDR3 is 16 amino acids. Trimming cost V 3 bases and J 2 bases, with 13 bases left between them. The full variable domain, in which reference TRBV19 and TRBJ2-2 provide the parts outside the CDR3, is DGGITQSPKYLFRKEGQNVTLSCEQNLNHDAMYWYRQDPGQGLRLIYYSQIVNDFQKGDIAEGYSVSREKKESFPLTVTSAQKNPTAFYLCASSIPQGPNTGELFFGEGSRLTVL.

This clonotype was seen a handful of times. The chain couples TRBV7-2 to TRBJ2-2; TRBD2 might be the D (6 bases). V was cut by 5 bases and J by 14 bases, with 18 bases left in between. This CDR3 region has 13 residues. Looked up from germline, CDR1 is SGHTA and CDR2 is FQGNSA. The CDR3: CASSPLAEGKLFF. The CDR3 nucleotides read TGTGCCAGCAGCCCCCTCGCGGAGGGGAAACTGTTTTTT.

This clonotype was observed a few times. The chain carries TRBV12-3 or TRBV12-4 and TRBJ1-5; TRBD1 matches at 9 bases. The V segment lost 3 bases and the J segment 4 bases; nucleotides outside the gene matches: 13. The CDR3 loop spans 18 amino acids. CDR3: CASSLAVGTGLYNQPQHF. CDR3 DNA sequence: TGTGCCAGCAGTTTGGCCGTGGGGACAGGGCTGTATAATCAGCCCCAGCATTTT.

This clonotype was picked up a small number of times. The chain couples TRBV12-3 or TRBV12-4 to TRBJ1-1; D ambiguous. V was shortened by 3 bases and J by 1 base, with 3 bases between the two germline ends. The CDR3 consists of 12 residues. CDR3 sequence: CASSFANTEAFF. DNA for the CDR3: TGTGCCAGCAGTTTTGCGAACACTGAAGCTTTCTTT.

This clonotype appeared a few times. This rearrangement joins TRBV19 to TRBJ2-7; D is unresolved. Trimming took 5 bases from V and 3 from J, leaving 17 bases between them. CDR1 LNHDA and CDR2 SQIVND come from the germline V gene (reference sequence). The CDR3 has 15 amino acids. The CDR3 is CASSEEARSIYEQYF. The CDR3, as DNA: TGTGCCAGTAGTGAGGAAGCGCGTTCTATCTACGAGCAGTACTTC.

In its sample, this clonotype was seen many times. The chain couples TRBV4-3 to TRBJ2-2; 7 bases map to TRBD2. Germline V gene lookup returns CDR1 LGHNA and CDR2 YSLEER. Trimming at V came to 1 base and at J to 3 bases, leaving 14 bases not matched to a gene. The CDR3 loop spans 19 amino acids. The CDR3 reads CASSQAGSGTMGDTGELFF. The CDR3 nucleotides read TGCGCCAGCAGCCAAGCTGGTTCAGGGACTATGGGGGACACCGGGGAGCTGTTTTTT.

Many counts were recorded for this clonotype. The chain joins TRBV7-8 to TRBJ1-1; TRBD1 agrees at 9 bases. The V and J ends lost 5 bases and 1 base, in that order; junction bases with no gene match: 8. Looked up from germline, CDR1 is SGHVS and CDR2 is FQNEAQ. The CDR3 has 16 amino acids. CDR3 amino acids: CASSPTGGPKNTEAFF. The CDR3 DNA follows: TGTGCCAGCAGCCCAACAGGGGGCCCAAAGAACACTGAAGCTTTCTTT.

This chain joins TRBV2 and TRBJ1-2, with 7 bases that match TRBD1. The CDR3 covers 14 residues. The germline CDR1 and CDR2 sequences are SNHLY and FYNNEI. Trimming at V came to 5 bases and at J to 6 bases, leaving 9 bases not matched to a gene. CDR3 protein: CASSWGQRVDGYTF. The DNA for the CDR3 is TGTGCCAGCAGTTGGGGACAGAGGGTGGATGGCTACACCTTC.

The CDR3 DNA sequence: TGCGCCAGCAGCCTGGGACTAGCGGGAGAATACGAGCAGTACTTC. It specifies CASSLGLAGEYEQYF. The rearrangement uses TRBV4-3 and TRBJ2-7; 14 bases match TRBD2. CDR1 and CDR2 (germline): LGHNA, YSLEER. V lost 4 bases and J lost 4; bases outside the gene matches: 3. The CDR3 runs 15 residues.

The rearrangement joins TRBV12-3 or TRBV12-4 to TRBJ2-5; D could derive from TRBD1 or TRBD2 (5 bases each). The CDR3 is 15 amino acids. The V and J ends lost 7 bases and 3 bases respectively, with 18 bases between them. CDR3: CASTPTEGAEETQYF. The CDR3 DNA sequence: TGTGCCAGCACCCCGACAGAGGGAGCGGAAGAGACCCAGTACTTC.

This clonotype came up many times. The chain joins TRBV7-2 to TRBJ2-5; D gene unclear. Per the germline V gene, CDR1 is SGHTA and CDR2 is FQGNSA. V lost 5 bases, J lost 4 bases, and 11 bases lay in between. The CDR3 length is 13 residues. Here the CDR3 reads CASSARTRETQYF. The CDR3 DNA is TGTGCCAGCAGCGCCCGTACGCGAGAGACCCAGTACTTC.

This clonotype was observed at least ten times. The V gene is TRBV5-1, the J gene TRBJ2-3; D possibly corresponds to TRBD2 (6 bases). V was shortened by 5 bases and J by 0 bases, with 7 bases between the two germline ends. The germline V gene has CDR1 SGHRS and CDR2 YFSETQ. The CDR3 runs 13 residues. The CDR3 DNA reads TGCGCCAGCAGGAGCGGGAGCACAGATACGCAGTATTTT. Amino acids: CASRSGSTDTQYF.

The chain has TRBV7-9 and TRBJ1-1; D not resolved. Between the trimmed V and J ends, which lost 6 bases and 0 bases, there was a span of 11 bases. The CDR3 consists of 14 residues. Germline CDR1 is SEHNR and CDR2 is FQNEAQ (reference sequence). The CDR3 DNA sequence: TGTGCCAGCAGTTCCACAGAGATGAACACTGAAGCTTTCTTT. Translated: CASSSTEMNTEAFF.

This clonotype was counted at least ten times. This chain links TRBV11-2 with TRBJ2-3; D not resolved. The ends were cut back, 2 bases at V and 11 bases at J, with 14 bases in the middle. Germline CDR1 is SGHAT and CDR2 is FQNNGV. The CDR3 length is 13 residues. The CDR3: CASSLNFLSLQYF. As DNA, the CDR3 is TGTGCCAGCAGCTTAAACTTCCTCTCCTTGCAGTATTTT.

The table lists this clonotype with many counts. The rearrangement links TRBV6-1 to TRBJ2-1; 9 bases align to TRBD1. After removal of 5 bases from V and 9 bases from J, the junction contained 8 bases not matched to a gene. There are 14 residues in the CDR3. Per germline, CDR1 MNHNS and CDR2 SASEGT. CDR3 protein: CASSLDRGRGEQFF. CDR3 bases: TGTGCCAGCAGTCTGGACAGGGGAAGGGGTGAGCAGTTCTTC.

This clonotype was found a few times. The genes are TRBV15 and TRBJ1-5; D gene unclear. Germline V CDR1 and CDR2: LNHNV, YYDKDF (reference sequence). The CDR3 sequence is 13 residues long. Trimming removed 6 bases from V and 6 bases from J, with 12 bases in between. For the CDR3, the DNA is TGTGCCACCAGTGGGTCGGAGGGTCAGCCCCAGCATTTT. Translated, it gives CATSGSEGQPQHF.